This is a list of T cell receptor beta chains from one sample in a study of cytomegalovirus exposure and HLA in healthy donors. The method was immunoSEQ multiplex PCR; TCRdb's version includes in-frame clones alone and lacks a portion of them. This sample yields roughly 120,000 clones, of which around 89% are seen a single time; about 6% belongs to the top ten. Specimen: PBMCs. These receptors were collected from a woman aged 18-29 years in good health and CMV-seropositive. Each CDR3 is given with its conserved first and last residue. D genes are given only for firm matches. Part of the rows lack a size; the others show once, few, many or a class for expanded clones.

abundance: NA
d_gene: NA
v_gene: TRBV6-4
j_gene: TRBJ2-2
CDR3aa: CASSVKSGITGELFF
CDR3nt: TGTGCCAGCAGTGTAAAGTCGGGGATCACCGGGGAGCTGTTTTTT

abundance: NA
d_gene: TRBD1
v_gene: TRBV19
j_gene: TRBJ1-2
CDR3aa: CASRDRANYGYTF
CDR3nt: TGTGCCTCCCGTGACAGGGCAAACTATGGCTACACCTTC

abundance: NA
d_gene: NA
v_gene: TRBV11-2
j_gene: TRBJ2-1
CDR3aa: CASSYRQRGYNEQFF
CDR3nt: TGTGCCAGCAGCTACAGACAACGGGGGTACAATGAGCAGTTCTTC

abundance: once
d_gene: NA
v_gene: TRBV2
j_gene: TRBJ2-2
CDR3aa: CASHRVLINTGELFF
CDR3nt: TGTGCCAGCCACCGAGTCCTTATAAACACCGGGGAGCTGTTTTTT

abundance: NA
d_gene: NA
v_gene: TRBV7-8
j_gene: TRBJ1-3
CDR3aa: CASSLALQISGNTIYF
CDR3nt: TGTGCCAGCAGCTTAGCGTTACAGATCTCTGGAAACACCATATATTTT

abundance: NA
d_gene: TRBD1
v_gene: TRBV2
j_gene: TRBJ1-1
CDR3aa: CASRPDRAMNTEAFF
CDR3nt: TGTGCCAGCAGACCGGACAGGGCCATGAACACTGAAGCTTTCTTT

abundance: NA
d_gene: NA
v_gene: TRBV6-1
j_gene: TRBJ1-1
CDR3aa: CASSEVFRTEAFF
CDR3nt: TGTGCCAGCAGTGAAGTCTTTCGCACTGAAGCTTTCTTT

abundance: once
d_gene: NA
v_gene: TRBV4-2
j_gene: TRBJ1-1
CDR3aa: CASSQGLSPGNTEAFF
CDR3nt: TGTGCCAGCAGCCAAGGTTTAAGTCCAGGGAACACTGAAGCTTTCTTT

abundance: NA
d_gene: NA
v_gene: TRBV29-1
j_gene: TRBJ1-2
CDR3aa: CSVTLGRGAGYGYTF
CDR3nt: TGCAGCGTTACTCTTGGGAGGGGGGCTGGCTATGGCTACACCTTC

abundance: NA
d_gene: NA
v_gene: TRBV10-2
j_gene: TRBJ1-2
CDR3aa: CASSEGRTRGYGYTF
CDR3nt: TGCGCCAGCAGTGAGGGACGGACGCGGGGCTATGGCTACACCTTC

abundance: NA
d_gene: TRBD1
v_gene: TRBV27
j_gene: TRBJ1-5
CDR3aa: CASSRTGVSNQPQHF
CDR3nt: TGTGCCAGCAGTCGAACAGGGGTAAGCAATCAGCCCCAGCATTTT

abundance: NA
d_gene: TRBD1
v_gene: TRBV5-1
j_gene: TRBJ1-2
CDR3aa: CASSTDPGQWSGYTF
CDR3nt: TGCGCCAGCAGCACCGACCCGGGACAGTGGTCTGGCTACACCTTC